The rows below give T cell receptor beta chains drawn from one sample of a study of somatic mutations in cytotoxic T cells in rheumatoid arthritis. TCRdb keeps only in-frame clones here, not all; method: immunoSEQ multiplex PCR. The sample consists of nearly 20,000 clones, roughly 82% of them appearing once. The sample comprised CD8+ T cells sorted from blood. These receptors all stem from a woman in her 50s in good health. Each CDR3 is given with its conserved first and last residue. Each record gives: D gene, clone size, J gene, V gene, CDR3 DNA, CDR3 protein. D genes are given only for firm matches. Clone size is shown for a subset of rows, as once, few, many or a class of expanded clone.

D gene: .; clone size: few; J gene: TRBJ2-7; V gene: TRBV9; CDR3 DNA: TGTGCCAGCAGCCCCCTCCACGAGCAGTACTTC; CDR3 protein: CASSPLHEQYF
D gene: TRBD1; clone size: .; J gene: TRBJ2-7; V gene: TRBV5-1; CDR3 DNA: TGCGCCAGCAGCTCGGGACAGTCCTACGAGCAGTACTTC; CDR3 protein: CASSSGQSYEQYF
D gene: .; clone size: .; J gene: TRBJ2-7; V gene: TRBV11-1; CDR3 DNA: TGTGCCAGCAGCCCGTCGGGGCTAGCCTTCTCCTACGAGCAGTACTTC; CDR3 protein: CASSPSGLAFSYEQYF
D gene: TRBD2; clone size: .; J gene: TRBJ2-5; V gene: TRBV9; CDR3 DNA: TGTGCCAGCAGCGGTAGCGGGACCCAAGAGACCCAGTACTTC; CDR3 protein: CASSGSGTQETQYF
D gene: .; clone size: few; J gene: TRBJ2-6; V gene: TRBV19; CDR3 DNA: TGTGCCAGTAGTATTGGAGGTTCTGGGGCCAACGTCCTGACTTTC; CDR3 protein: CASSIGGSGANVLTF
D gene: TRBD2; clone size: .; J gene: TRBJ2-2; V gene: TRBV29-1; CDR3 DNA: TGCAGCGTTCCCCGACTAGCGGGAGAGGCCGGGGAGCTGTTTTTT; CDR3 protein: CSVPRLAGEAGELFF
D gene: .; clone size: .; J gene: TRBJ1-3; V gene: TRBV7-9; CDR3 DNA: TGTGCCAGCAGCTTAGATGGAAACACCATATATTTT; CDR3 protein: CASSLDGNTIYF
D gene: .; clone size: .; J gene: TRBJ1-1; V gene: TRBV7-9; CDR3 DNA: TGTGCCAGCAGCCCGCAGGTGGGTTTAACTGAAGCTTTCTTT; CDR3 protein: CASSPQVGLTEAFF
D gene: .; clone size: .; J gene: TRBJ2-7; V gene: TRBV6-6; CDR3 DNA: TGTGCCAGCAGTCCCCGCCAAGACAGTCCCTCCTACGAGCAGTACTTC; CDR3 protein: CASSPRQDSPSYEQYF
D gene: TRBD1; clone size: .; J gene: TRBJ2-7; V gene: TRBV7-8; CDR3 DNA: TGTGCCAGCAGCTTAGGAGTGGCGGCGGACAGGGGTGGGTACGAGCAGTACTTC; CDR3 protein: CASSLGVAADRGGYEQYF
D gene: .; clone size: .; J gene: TRBJ2-7; V gene: TRBV2; CDR3 DNA: TGTGCCAGCAGTGCCAGAGTCGAGCAGTACTTC; CDR3 protein: CASSARVEQYF
D gene: .; clone size: .; J gene: TRBJ2-3; V gene: TRBV9; CDR3 DNA: TGTGCCAGCAGCGTAGAGCATGCCACAGATACGCAGTATTTT; CDR3 protein: CASSVEHATDTQYF
D gene: TRBD1; clone size: .; J gene: TRBJ2-7; V gene: TRBV15; CDR3 DNA: TGTGCCACCAGCACCCCCGGGACAGGGGCCTACGAGCAGTACTTC; CDR3 protein: CATSTPGTGAYEQYF
D gene: TRBD2; clone size: .; J gene: TRBJ2-1; V gene: TRBV7-9; CDR3 DNA: TGTGCCAGCAGCCCCAAGGGACTAATCAATGAGCAGTTCTTC; CDR3 protein: CASSPKGLINEQFF
D gene: .; clone size: few; J gene: TRBJ2-2; V gene: TRBV29-1; CDR3 DNA: TGCAGCGTTGTATCCGGGAGAGGCACCGGGGAGCTGTTTTTT; CDR3 protein: CSVVSGRGTGELFF
D gene: .; clone size: .; J gene: TRBJ2-3; V gene: TRBV6-1; CDR3 DNA: TGTGCCAGCAGTGCGGGTGCGGGCCGCACAGATACGCAGTATTTT; CDR3 protein: CASSAGAGRTDTQYF
D gene: .; clone size: .; J gene: TRBJ2-5; V gene: TRBV7-8; CDR3 DNA: TGTGCCAGCATCCCCCCGGGGGCTGAGACCCAGTACTTC; CDR3 protein: CASIPPGAETQYF
D gene: .; clone size: .; J gene: TRBJ1-2; V gene: TRBV7-6; CDR3 DNA: TGTGCCAGCAGCTTAGCGCCGAGGGGGGATGGCTACACCTTC; CDR3 protein: CASSLAPRGDGYTF
D gene: .; clone size: .; J gene: TRBJ2-3; V gene: TRBV2; CDR3 DNA: TGTGCCAGCCCAACCGCCGGGACTTCCCACACAGATACGCAGTATTTT; CDR3 protein: CASPTAGTSHTDTQYF
D gene: .; clone size: .; J gene: TRBJ2-7; V gene: TRBV7-9; CDR3 DNA: TGTGCCAGCAGTTCCGCCGGGGCCCTAATTGAGTACTTC; CDR3 protein: CASSSAGALIEYF
D gene: TRBD1; clone size: .; J gene: TRBJ1-6; V gene: TRBV5-1; CDR3 DNA: TGCGCCAGCAGCTTGTGGGGGACAGGGGGCTCTTATAATTCACCCCTCCACTTT; CDR3 protein: CASSLWGTGGSYNSPLHF
D gene: TRBD1; clone size: .; J gene: TRBJ1-2; V gene: TRBV7-8; CDR3 DNA: TGTGCCAGCAGCTTATTGGGCCCGGGACAGGGAGTTGGCTACACCTTC; CDR3 protein: CASSLLGPGQGVGYTF
D gene: .; clone size: few; J gene: TRBJ1-6; V gene: TRBV2; CDR3 DNA: TGTGCCAGCAGTGAAGGGGGAAGGGGTAATAATTCACCCCTCCACTTT; CDR3 protein: CASSEGGRGNNSPLHF
D gene: TRBD1; clone size: .; J gene: TRBJ1-1; V gene: TRBV11-2; CDR3 DNA: TGTGCCAGCAGAAAGACCGGGACAGAAAACACTGAAGCTTTCTTT; CDR3 protein: CASRKTGTENTEAFF
D gene: TRBD1; clone size: .; J gene: TRBJ1-1; V gene: TRBV2; CDR3 DNA: TGTGCCAGTCTAGGACAGGGTCACACTGAAGCTTTCTTT; CDR3 protein: CASLGQGHTEAFF
D gene: TRBD2; clone size: .; J gene: TRBJ2-7; V gene: TRBV15; CDR3 DNA: TGTGCCACCAGCAGCGACCCATTAGCGGGGGCCTACGAGCAGTACTTC; CDR3 protein: CATSSDPLAGAYEQYF
D gene: TRBD2; clone size: few; J gene: TRBJ2-5; V gene: TRBV6-1; CDR3 DNA: TGTGCCAGCAGTGAACTAGCGGGAGGCCCGCAAGAGACCCAGTACTTC; CDR3 protein: CASSELAGGPQETQYF
D gene: TRBD1; clone size: .; J gene: TRBJ2-7; V gene: TRBV11-2; CDR3 DNA: TGTGCCAGCAGTGTAACGGGACAGGGTTACGAGCAGTACTTC; CDR3 protein: CASSVTGQGYEQYF
D gene: .; clone size: .; J gene: TRBJ2-1; V gene: TRBV7-9; CDR3 DNA: TGTGCCAGCAGGTTTGACTACCGTGACAATGAGCAGTTCTTC; CDR3 protein: CASRFDYRDNEQFF
D gene: TRBD2; clone size: .; J gene: TRBJ2-1; V gene: TRBV14; CDR3 DNA: TGTGCCAGCAGCCAAGAGGCTAGCGGGAGAGTTAATGAGCAGTTCTTC; CDR3 protein: CASSQEASGRVNEQFF
D gene: .; clone size: once; J gene: TRBJ2-7; V gene: TRBV6-5; CDR3 DNA: TGTGCCAGCGCCCCGGGAGCCAGCCCCTACGAGCAGTACTTC; CDR3 protein: CASAPGASPYEQYF
D gene: .; clone size: .; J gene: TRBJ1-1; V gene: TRBV7-8; CDR3 DNA: TGTGCCAGCAGCCTAGGAGGACAGAACACTGAAGCTTTCTTT; CDR3 protein: CASSLGGQNTEAFF
D gene: .; clone size: .; J gene: TRBJ2-7; V gene: TRBV19; CDR3 DNA: TGTGCCAGTAGTTTTCGACAGGCATTTTACGAGCAGTACTTC; CDR3 protein: CASSFRQAFYEQYF
D gene: TRBD2; clone size: .; J gene: TRBJ2-2; V gene: TRBV5-3; CDR3 DNA: TGTGCCAGACTCCCGCGGGGGGCAGGCCCCGGGGAGCTGTTTTTT; CDR3 protein: CARLPRGAGPGELFF
D gene: .; clone size: .; J gene: TRBJ1-6; V gene: TRBV7-8; CDR3 DNA: TGTGCCAGCAGCTTAGCGTTGGCAGACAGCTCCTATAATTCACCCCTCCACTTT; CDR3 protein: CASSLALADSSYNSPLHF
D gene: TRBD2; clone size: medium-sized; J gene: TRBJ2-7; V gene: TRBV27; CDR3 DNA: TGTGCCAGCAGTTTCGGGACTACTACCTACGAGCAGTACTTC; CDR3 protein: CASSFGTTTYEQYF
D gene: TRBD1; clone size: .; J gene: TRBJ2-7; V gene: TRBV13; CDR3 DNA: TGTGCCAGCAGCTCCTCCCCCGGACAGGGTGCCTACGAGCAGTACTTC; CDR3 protein: CASSSSPGQGAYEQYF
D gene: .; clone size: .; J gene: TRBJ1-2; V gene: TRBV9; CDR3 DNA: TGTGCCAGCAGCGTAGGAGAAGGCAGGGTTGGCTACACCTTC; CDR3 protein: CASSVGEGRVGYTF
D gene: .; clone size: .; J gene: TRBJ2-5; V gene: TRBV6-5; CDR3 DNA: TGTGCCAGCAGTTACTCGGGGCTAGTTCTGGAGACCCAGTACTTC; CDR3 protein: CASSYSGLVLETQYF
D gene: .; clone size: .; J gene: TRBJ1-2; V gene: TRBV15; CDR3 DNA: TGTGCCACCAGAGGCCCTCGCGGGGATGGCTACACCTTC; CDR3 protein: CATRGPRGDGYTF
D gene: .; clone size: .; J gene: TRBJ2-5; V gene: TRBV5-5; CDR3 DNA: TGTGCCAGCAGCTACCACCAGGGTGGCCAAGAGACCCAGTACTTC; CDR3 protein: CASSYHQGGQETQYF
D gene: .; clone size: few; J gene: TRBJ1-5; V gene: TRBV5-1; CDR3 DNA: TGCGCCAGCAGCCCCGATAGCAATCAGCCCCAGCATTTT; CDR3 protein: CASSPDSNQPQHF
D gene: .; clone size: .; J gene: TRBJ1-5; V gene: TRBV2; CDR3 DNA: TGTGCCAGCAGCAGAGGAGGACAGCCCGGTCAGCCCCAGCATTTT; CDR3 protein: CASSRGGQPGQPQHF
D gene: TRBD1; clone size: .; J gene: TRBJ1-2; V gene: TRBV9; CDR3 DNA: TGTGCCAGCAGCGTAGAGGGACAGGGGATCTATGGCTACACCTTC; CDR3 protein: CASSVEGQGIYGYTF
D gene: .; clone size: .; J gene: TRBJ1-1; V gene: TRBV29-1; CDR3 DNA: TGCAGCGTTGAAGGTGAGAACACTGAAGCTTTCTTT; CDR3 protein: CSVEGENTEAFF
D gene: .; clone size: .; J gene: TRBJ2-7; V gene: TRBV19; CDR3 DNA: TGTGCCAGTAGTATAGTTAGTTTCTACGAGCAGTACTTC; CDR3 protein: CASSIVSFYEQYF
D gene: TRBD1; clone size: .; J gene: TRBJ2-1; V gene: TRBV6-5; CDR3 DNA: TGTGCCAGCAGACGGGGACAGGGGGCCTACAATGAGCAGTTCTTC; CDR3 protein: CASRRGQGAYNEQFF
D gene: .; clone size: .; J gene: TRBJ2-1; V gene: TRBV11-2; CDR3 DNA: TGTGCCAGCAGCTTAGAACGGACGGGTCAGTTCTTC; CDR3 protein: CASSLERTGQFF
D gene: .; clone size: .; J gene: TRBJ1-4; V gene: TRBV6-6; CDR3 DNA: TGTGCCAGCAAGGCGGTAACGAATGAAAAACTGTTTTTT; CDR3 protein: CASKAVTNEKLFF
D gene: .; clone size: .; J gene: TRBJ2-7; V gene: TRBV6-5; CDR3 DNA: TGTGCCAGCAGCGAGGCTCCCAGCTCCTACGGGCAGTACTTC; CDR3 protein: CASSEAPSSYGQYF
D gene: .; clone size: .; J gene: TRBJ2-2; V gene: TRBV6-1; CDR3 DNA: TGTGCCAGTAGGGACGGAAGGAGGACCGGGGAGCTGTTTTTT; CDR3 protein: CASRDGRRTGELFF
D gene: TRBD1; clone size: .; J gene: TRBJ2-1; V gene: TRBV5-4; CDR3 DNA: TGTGCCAGCAGCTGGGGACAGAGCTCCTACAATGAGCAGTTCTTC; CDR3 protein: CASSWGQSSYNEQFF
D gene: TRBD1; clone size: .; J gene: TRBJ1-5; V gene: TRBV2; CDR3 DNA: TGTGCCAGCGCACAGGGGATAAATAGCAATCAGCCCCAGCATTTT; CDR3 protein: CASAQGINSNQPQHF
D gene: .; clone size: .; J gene: TRBJ2-1; V gene: TRBV5-6; CDR3 DNA: TGTGCCAGCAGCTCGGAATACAGGTTAGGGGTCTACAATGAGCAGTTCTTC; CDR3 protein: CASSSEYRLGVYNEQFF
D gene: .; clone size: .; J gene: TRBJ2-7; V gene: TRBV27; CDR3 DNA: TGTGCCAGCAGTTTCGGGGGGCACGAGCAGTACTTC; CDR3 protein: CASSFGGHEQYF
D gene: TRBD1; clone size: .; J gene: TRBJ2-7; V gene: TRBV4-2; CDR3 DNA: TGTGCCAGCAGCCAGAGGGACAGGGGCGTCGAGCAGTACTTC; CDR3 protein: CASSQRDRGVEQYF
D gene: TRBD2; clone size: .; J gene: TRBJ2-1; V gene: TRBV7-9; CDR3 DNA: TGTGCCAGCAGCTCTAGCGGGGACTCCTACAATGAGCAGTTCTTC; CDR3 protein: CASSSSGDSYNEQFF